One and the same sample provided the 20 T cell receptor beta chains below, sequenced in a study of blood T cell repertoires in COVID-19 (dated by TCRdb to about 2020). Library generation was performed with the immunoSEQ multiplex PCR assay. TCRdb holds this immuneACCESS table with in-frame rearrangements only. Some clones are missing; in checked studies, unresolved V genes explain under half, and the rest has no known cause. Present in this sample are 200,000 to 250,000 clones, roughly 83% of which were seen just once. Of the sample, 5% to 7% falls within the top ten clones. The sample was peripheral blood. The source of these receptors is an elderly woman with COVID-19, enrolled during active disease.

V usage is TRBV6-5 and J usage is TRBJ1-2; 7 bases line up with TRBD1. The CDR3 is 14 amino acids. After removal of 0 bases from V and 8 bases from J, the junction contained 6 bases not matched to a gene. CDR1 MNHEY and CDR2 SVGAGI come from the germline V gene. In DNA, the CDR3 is TGTGCCAGCAGTTACTCGATAGGGGGCTCGGGCTACACCTTC. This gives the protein CASSYSIGGSGYTF.

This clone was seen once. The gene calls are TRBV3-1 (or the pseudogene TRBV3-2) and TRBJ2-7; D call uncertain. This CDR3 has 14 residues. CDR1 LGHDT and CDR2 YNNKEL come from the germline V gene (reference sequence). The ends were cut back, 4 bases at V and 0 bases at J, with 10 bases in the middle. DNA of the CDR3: TGTGCCAGCAGCCGAGCGTTGAGCTCCTACGAGCAGTACTTC. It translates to CASSRALSSYEQYF.

CDR3 coding DNA: TGTGCCAGCAGCTTAGCCGGGACAGGGGCTTCTATTAGCTACACCTTC. Encoded protein: CASSLAGTGASISYTF. This chain links TRBV11-2 with TRBJ1-2; 10 positions agree with TRBD1. V lost 1 base and J lost 9; bases outside the gene matches: 11. CDR1 is SGHAT, CDR2 FQNNGV, per germline. CDR3 length: 16 residues.

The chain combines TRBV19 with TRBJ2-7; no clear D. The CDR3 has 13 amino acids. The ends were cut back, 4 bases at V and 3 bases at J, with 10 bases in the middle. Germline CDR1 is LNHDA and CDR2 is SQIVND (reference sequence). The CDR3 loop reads CASSKARGYEQYV. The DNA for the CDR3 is TGTGCCAGTAGTAAGGCCAGAGGCTACGAGCAGTACGTC.

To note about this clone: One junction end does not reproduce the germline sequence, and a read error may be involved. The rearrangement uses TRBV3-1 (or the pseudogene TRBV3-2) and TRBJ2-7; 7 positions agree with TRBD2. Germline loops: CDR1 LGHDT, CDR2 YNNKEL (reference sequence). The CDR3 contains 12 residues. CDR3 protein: CASSQGLAVFFF. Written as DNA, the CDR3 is TGTGCCAGCAGCCAAGGGCTAGCGGTCTTTTTCTTC.

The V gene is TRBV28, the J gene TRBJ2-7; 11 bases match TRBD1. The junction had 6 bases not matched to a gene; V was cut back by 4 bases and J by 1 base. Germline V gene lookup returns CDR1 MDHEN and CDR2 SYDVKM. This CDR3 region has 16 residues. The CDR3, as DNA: TGTGCCAGCAGTTCCGGGACAGGGGGGTTATCCTACGAGCAGTACTTC. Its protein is CASSSGTGGLSYEQYF.

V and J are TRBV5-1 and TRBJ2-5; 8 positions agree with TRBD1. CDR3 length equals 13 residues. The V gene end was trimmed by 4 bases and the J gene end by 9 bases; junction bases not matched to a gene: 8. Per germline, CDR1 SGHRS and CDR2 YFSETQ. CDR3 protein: CASSQDRAAAQYF. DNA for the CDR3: TGCGCCAGCAGCCAGGACAGGGCGGCGGCCCAGTACTTC.

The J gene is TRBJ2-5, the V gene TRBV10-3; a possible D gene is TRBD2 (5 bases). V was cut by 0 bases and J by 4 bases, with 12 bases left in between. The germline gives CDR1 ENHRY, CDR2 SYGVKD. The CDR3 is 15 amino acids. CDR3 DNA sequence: TGTGCCATCAGTGAGTCGGATAGCGCGGGAGAGACCCAGTACTTC. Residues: CAISESDSAGETQYF.

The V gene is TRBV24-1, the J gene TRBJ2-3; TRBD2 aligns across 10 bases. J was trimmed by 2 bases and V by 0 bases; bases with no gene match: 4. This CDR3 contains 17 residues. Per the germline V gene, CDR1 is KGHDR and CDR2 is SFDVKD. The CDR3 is CATSDLGLAGVTDTQYF. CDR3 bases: TGTGCCACCAGTGATTTGGGGCTAGCGGGGGTCACAGATACGCAGTATTTT.

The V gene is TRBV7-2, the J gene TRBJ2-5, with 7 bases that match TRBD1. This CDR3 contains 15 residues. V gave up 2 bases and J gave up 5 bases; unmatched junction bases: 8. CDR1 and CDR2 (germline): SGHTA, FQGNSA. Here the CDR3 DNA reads TGTGCCAGCAGCTTACGGCAGGGGGATGGGGAGACCCAGTACTTC. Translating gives CASSLRQGDGETQYF.

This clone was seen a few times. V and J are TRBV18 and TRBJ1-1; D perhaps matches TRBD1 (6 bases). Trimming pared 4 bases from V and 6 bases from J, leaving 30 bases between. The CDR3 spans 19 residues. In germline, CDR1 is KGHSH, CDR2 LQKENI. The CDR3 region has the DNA TGTGCCAGCTCACAAGACAGGCCGGATGTAACGGTCATGGCCTCTGAAGCTTTCTTT. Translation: CASSQDRPDVTVMASEAFF.

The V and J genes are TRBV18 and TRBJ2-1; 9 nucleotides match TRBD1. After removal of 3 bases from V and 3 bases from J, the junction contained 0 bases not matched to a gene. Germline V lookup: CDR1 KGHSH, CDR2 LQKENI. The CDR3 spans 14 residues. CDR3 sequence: CASSPGQGYNEQFF. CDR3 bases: TGTGCCAGCTCACCGGGACAGGGCTACAATGAGCAGTTCTTC.

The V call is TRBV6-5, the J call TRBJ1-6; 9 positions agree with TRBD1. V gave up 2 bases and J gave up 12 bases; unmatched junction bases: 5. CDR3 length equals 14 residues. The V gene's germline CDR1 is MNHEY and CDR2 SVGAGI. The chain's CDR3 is CASSYNTGGGPLHF. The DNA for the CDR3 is TGTGCCAGCAGTTACAATACAGGGGGCGGACCCCTCCACTTT.

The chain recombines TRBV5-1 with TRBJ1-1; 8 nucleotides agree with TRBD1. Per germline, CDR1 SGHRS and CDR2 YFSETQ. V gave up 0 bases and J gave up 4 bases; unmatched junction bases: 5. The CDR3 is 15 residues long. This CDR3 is CASSLDRGSGTEAFF. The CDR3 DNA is TGCGCCAGCAGCTTGGACAGGGGGAGCGGCACTGAAGCTTTCTTT. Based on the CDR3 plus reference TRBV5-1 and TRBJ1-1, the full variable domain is KAGVTQTPRYLIKTRGQQVTLSCSPISGHRSVSWYQQTPGQGLQFLFEYFSETQRNKGNFPGRFSGRQFSNSRSEMNVSTLELGDSALYLCASSLDRGSGTEAFFGQGTRLTVV.

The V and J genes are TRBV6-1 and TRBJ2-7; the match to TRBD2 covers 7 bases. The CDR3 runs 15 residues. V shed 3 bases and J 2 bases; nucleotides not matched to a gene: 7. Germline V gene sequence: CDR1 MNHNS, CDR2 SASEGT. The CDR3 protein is CASSDPGRDPYEQYF. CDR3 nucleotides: TGTGCCAGCAGTGACCCGGGGAGGGACCCCTACGAGCAGTACTTC.

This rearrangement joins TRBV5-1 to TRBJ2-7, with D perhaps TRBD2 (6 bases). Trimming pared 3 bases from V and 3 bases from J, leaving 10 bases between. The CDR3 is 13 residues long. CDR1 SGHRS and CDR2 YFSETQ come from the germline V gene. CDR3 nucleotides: TGCGCCAGCAGCTCCGTGGGGGGCTACGAGCAGTACTTC. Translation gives CASSSVGGYEQYF.

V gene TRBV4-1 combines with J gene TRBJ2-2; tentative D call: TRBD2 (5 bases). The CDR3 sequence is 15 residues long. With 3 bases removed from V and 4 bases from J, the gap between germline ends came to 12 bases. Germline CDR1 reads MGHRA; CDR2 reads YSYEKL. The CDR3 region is CASSHPARGTGELFF. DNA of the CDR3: TGCGCCAGCAGCCACCCCGCCCGGGGCACCGGGGAGCTGTTTTTT.

The CDR3 protein is CASSPPVRQEGAEAFF. Written as DNA, the CDR3 is TGTGCCAGCTCACCCCCGGTCCGGCAGGAAGGCGCTGAAGCTTTCTTT. This sequence joins TRBV18 and TRBJ1-1; D is unclear. This CDR3 spans 16 amino acids. Looked up from germline, CDR1 is KGHSH and CDR2 is LQKENI. Trimming removed 3 bases from V and 6 bases from J, with 20 bases in between.

The chain's CDR3 is CASSLDRTAFF. CDR3 nucleotide sequence: TGTGCCAGCTCACTCGACAGAACAGCTTTCTTT. The chain recombines TRBV18 with TRBJ1-1; tentative D call: TRBD1 (5 bases). The CDR3 sequence is 11 residues long. Trimming removed 4 bases at V and 10 bases at J, with 10 bases between. Germline-derived CDR1 and CDR2 are KGHSH and LQKENI.

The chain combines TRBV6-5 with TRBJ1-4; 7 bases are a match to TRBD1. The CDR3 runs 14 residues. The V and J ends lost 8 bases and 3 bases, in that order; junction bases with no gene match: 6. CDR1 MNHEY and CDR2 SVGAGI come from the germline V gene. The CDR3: CASRRDSSNEKLFF. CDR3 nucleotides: TGTGCCAGCCGTAGGGACAGCTCTAATGAAAAACTGTTTTTT.